The 21 T cell receptor beta chains listed next were all sequenced from one sample in a study of T-cell reconstitution after alpha-beta-depleted transplantation in children. The authors prepared the TCRbeta library with unique molecular identifiers. Each CDR3 protein is one row after TCRdb ran MiXCR on the PCR reads. The repertoire includes some 460,000 distinct CDR3 sequences, around 15% of them detected once, and 25% to 35% sits in the top ten. Sequenced here: PBMCs, mostly from graft donor cells, sampled 360 days after TCRalphabeta/CD19-depleted stem cell transplant. The receptors originated from a boy under three years old who had a stem cell transplant for Wiskott-Aldrich syndrome, so the T cells may come from the graft donor.

The V call is TRBV10-3, the J call TRBJ2-7; D is unclear. The V gene's germline CDR1 is ENHRY and CDR2 SYGVKD. This CDR3 spans 14 amino acids. V shed 0 bases and J shed 2 bases, with 8 bases lying between them. The CDR3 protein is CAISESGRTYEQYF. CDR3 DNA: TGTGCCATCAGTGAGTCGGGCAGGACCTACGAGCAGTACTTC.

This clonotype was seen a handful of times. This chain uses TRBV20-1 with TRBJ2-3, with TRBD1 matching over 8 bases. From germline, CDR1 is DFQATT and CDR2 SNEGSKA (reference sequence). J was trimmed by 2 bases and V by 5 bases; bases with no gene match: 3. The CDR3 length is 13 residues. CDR3 nucleotide sequence: TGCAGTGCTTACAGGGGGTTCACAGATACGCAGTATTTT. It yields the protein CSAYRGFTDTQYF.

The genes are TRBV12-3 or TRBV12-4 and TRBJ2-1; D may match TRBD1 or TRBD2 (5 bases each). This CDR3 has 14 residues. V lost 4 bases, J lost 4 bases, and 11 bases lay in between. The CDR3 DNA is TGTGCCAGCAGTTCACTAGGGGAATACAATGAGCAGTTCTTC. This sequence encodes CASSSLGEYNEQFF.

The chain recombines TRBV5-1 with TRBJ2-1, with 8 bases aligning to TRBD2. The CDR3 runs 17 residues. CDR1 SGHRS and CDR2 YFSETQ come from the germline V gene. Unmatched junction bases numbered 9, after V lost 0 bases and J lost 4 bases. The CDR3 nucleotides read TGCGCCAGCAGCTTGGCCTTAGGAGCGGGGGCATACAATGAGCAGTTCTTC. It specifies CASSLALGAGAYNEQFF.

The chain links TRBV18 to TRBJ2-3, with 7 bases lining up with TRBD1. V gave up 2 bases and J gave up 7 bases; unmatched junction bases: 9. The CDR3 covers 15 residues. CDR1 is KGHSH and CDR2 is LQKENI in the germline V gene. In nucleotides, the CDR3 is TGTGCCAGCTCACCAATGGTGACAGGGTTACATACGCAGTATTTT. It is translated as CASSPMVTGLHTQYF. The full variable domain, rest sourced from reference TRBV18 and TRBJ2-3, is NAGVMQNPRHLVRRRGQEARLRCSPMKGHSHVYWYRQLPEEGLKFMVYLQKENIIDESGMPKERFSAEFPKEGPSILRIQQVVRGDSAAYFCASSPMVTGLHTQYFGPGTRLTVL.

This chain uses TRBV6-5 with TRBJ2-7; TRBD1 matches at 11 bases. Germline V gene sequence: CDR1 MNHEY, CDR2 SVGAGI. Losses at the gene ends were 6 bases for V and 4 bases for J; bases not matched to a gene: 8. CDR3 length: 15 residues. This chain's CDR3 is CASSPQGTGGYEQYF. DNA of the CDR3: TGTGCCAGCAGCCCGCAAGGGACAGGGGGGTACGAGCAGTACTTC.

The chain links TRBV6-1 to TRBJ2-7; tentatively, D is TRBD1 (5 bases). The CDR3 extends over 15 amino acids. V was shortened by 5 bases and J by 6 bases, with 20 bases between the two germline ends. Per the germline V gene, CDR1 is MNHNS and CDR2 is SASEGT. The DNA of the CDR3 is TGTGCCAGCAGTAGTCACAGGTCCCGGAGAGGCGAGCAGTACTTC. Its protein product is CASSSHRSRRGEQYF.

CDR3 bases: TGTGCCAGCAGCCAAGAGCCAGTCTACTCCTATAATTCACCCCTCCACTTT. Its translation is CASSQEPVYSYNSPLHF. The rearrangement joins TRBV14 to TRBJ1-6; no definite D call. Germline CDR1 SGHDN, CDR2 FVKESK. The CDR3 runs 17 residues. The V and J ends lost 0 bases and 0 bases respectively, with 9 bases between them.

The chain links TRBV19 to TRBJ2-4; D not certain. Deletions cut 3 bases from V and 0 bases from J, with 9 bases between. The CDR3 consists of 15 residues. The germline gives CDR1 LNHDA, CDR2 SQIVND (reference sequence). CDR3 DNA: TGTGCCAGTAGTATGGCCGTTGTAGCCAAAAACATTCAGTACTTC. This encodes CASSMAVVAKNIQYF.

This clonotype was seen more than once but under ten times. The chain uses TRBV5-1 and TRBJ2-5, with TRBD1 matching 7 bases. Germline V lookup: CDR1 SGHRS, CDR2 YFSETQ. V was pared by 4 bases and J by 2 bases, with 5 bases of the junction left unmatched. CDR3 length: 14 amino acids. The CDR3 nucleotides are TGCGCCAGCAGCAGGGGGACAGTTCAAGAGACCCAGTACTTC. Translating gives CASSRGTVQETQYF.

The chain combines TRBV29-1 with TRBJ2-5; 10 bases are a match to TRBD2. This CDR3 contains 16 residues. J lost 5 bases, V lost 7 bases, and 16 bases had no gene match. CDR1 is SQVTM, CDR2 ANQGSEA, per germline. The DNA for the CDR3 is TGCAGCGCCGAGGTGCTGACTAGCGGGTCAGGGGAGACCCAGTACTTC. Amino acid sequence: CSAEVLTSGSGETQYF. The full variable domain, completed using reference TRBV29-1 and TRBJ2-5, is SAVISQKPSRDICQRGTSLTIQCQVDSQVTMMFWYRQQPGQSLTLIATANQGSEATYESGFVIDKFPISRPNLTFSTLTVSNMSPEDSSIYLCSAEVLTSGSGETQYFGPGTRLLVL.

This clonotype was recorded a few times. The V call is TRBV2, the J call TRBJ2-7; possibly TRBD2 for D (6 bases). The V gene lost 8 bases and the J gene lost 3 bases, with 17 bases spanning the gap. This CDR3 has 14 amino acids. Germline values: CDR1 SNHLY, CDR2 FYNNEI. CDR3 sequence reads: CASRLLRGVYEQYF. The CDR3 bases are TGTGCCAGCCGACTGCTGCGGGGAGTCTACGAGCAGTACTTC.

The genes are TRBV20-1 and TRBJ2-7, with a possible D match to TRBD2 (5 bases). Looked up from germline, CDR1 is DFQATT and CDR2 is SNEGSKA (reference sequence). The CDR3 spans 14 residues. V dropped 0 bases and J dropped 0 bases, with 9 bases sitting between them. CDR3 protein: CSARDEGRSYEQYF. In nucleotides, the CDR3 is TGCAGTGCTAGAGATGAGGGCCGCTCCTACGAGCAGTACTTC.

The chain employs TRBV6-5 and TRBJ2-5; 8 bases are a match to TRBD1. Trimming took 5 bases from V and 5 from J; bases not matched to a gene: 10. This CDR3 has 15 residues. CDR1 and CDR2 (germline): MNHEY, SVGAGI. The CDR3 reads CASSPQGAAWETQYF. For the CDR3, the DNA is TGTGCCAGCAGTCCTCAGGGGGCTGCGTGGGAGACCCAGTACTTC.

This clonotype came up a few times. This chain joins TRBV4-3 and TRBJ2-1; 11 nucleotides line up with TRBD1. With 4 bases clipped from V and 8 bases from J, the junction kept 16 bases outside the gene matches. Germline assignment: CDR1 LGHNA and CDR2 YSLEER. CDR3 size: 18 residues. In DNA, the CDR3 is TGCGCCAGCAGCCCCAATGAGGACGGACAGGGGGCAGGAGATGAGCAGTTCTTC. Translation: CASSPNEDGQGAGDEQFF.

The chain carries TRBV29-1 and TRBJ2-1; 12 bases map to TRBD2. This CDR3 region has 15 residues. Germline CDR1 and CDR2: SQVTM and ANQGSEA. V lost 5 bases, J lost 7 bases, and 9 bases stayed unmatched. CDR3 nucleotide sequence: TGCAGCGTTTCTCGACTAGCGGGAGTGGAGAATGAGCAGTTCTTC. Protein sequence: CSVSRLAGVENEQFF.

The chain recombines TRBV11-2 with TRBJ1-4, with D uncertain. Trimming took 1 base from V and 6 from J, leaving 6 bases between them. The CDR3 runs to 13 residues. In germline, CDR1 is SGHAT, CDR2 FQNNGV. The CDR3 DNA follows: TGTGCCAGCAGCTTAGGACCGGATGAAAAACTGTTTTTT. Translating it yields CASSLGPDEKLFF.

The V call is TRBV20-1, the J call TRBJ2-5; D unresolved. Germline V gene lookup returns CDR1 DFQATT and CDR2 SNEGSKA (reference sequence). Deletions cut 1 base from V and 5 bases from J, with 8 bases between. This CDR3 is built from 12 residues. The CDR3 is CSARASPETQYF. DNA of the CDR3: TGCAGTGCTAGAGCCAGTCCGGAGACCCAGTACTTC.

This clonotype appeared a few times. The chain links TRBV5-6 to TRBJ2-2, with TRBD2 identical over 10 bases. Germline V gene sequence: CDR1 SGHDT, CDR2 YYEEEE. This CDR3 has 18 residues. The J segment lost 5 bases and the V segment lost 2 bases, leaving 12 bases of the junction unmatched. The CDR3 sequence is CASSFPGLATRETGELFF. CDR3 DNA: TGTGCCAGCAGCTTCCCGGGACTAGCGACTAGGGAGACCGGGGAGCTGTTTTTT.

The chain has TRBV7-6 and TRBJ2-5; D is perhaps TRBD1 or TRBD2 (6 bases each). Per germline, CDR1 SGHVS and CDR2 FNYEAQ. The CDR3 has 15 residues. The V gene lost 3 bases and the J gene lost 5 bases, with 16 bases spanning the gap. CDR3: CASSFKQTRGETQYF. The DNA of the CDR3 is TGTGCCAGCAGCTTTAAACAGACTAGGGGGGAGACCCAGTACTTC.

This clonotype has a handful of counts. This chain links TRBV20-1 with TRBJ2-7; 7 nucleotides match TRBD2. In germline, CDR1 is DFQATT, CDR2 SNEGSKA (reference sequence). Losses at the gene ends were 0 bases for V and 2 bases for J; bases not matched to a gene: 16. There are 18 residues in the CDR3. The CDR3 loop reads CSARDHPGWTRSPYEQYF. The CDR3 DNA reads TGCAGTGCTAGAGACCACCCCGGGTGGACTAGAAGCCCCTACGAGCAGTACTTC.